This T cell receptor beta chain was retrieved from a study of regulatory T cells in long-lasting Graves disease. Study overall: Over 5 years of antithyroid drugs with positive TSH receptor antibodies was taken to mean persistent Graves' disease. Findings and limits, study-wide: When disease was persistent, TRBV28, TRBJ1-2 and TRBJ2-5 were the favored segments. Persistent Graves' patients possessed reduced TCR diversity relative to recently diagnosed ones. Possibly, accuracy suffered from the small sample size.

Time point indicated: persistent/refractory GD, antithyroid drugs over 5 years with positive TRAb. Isolated PBMC RNA provided the starting material for the TCR library. This clonotype has a count of ten or more. The antigen is undetermined. According to the study, TCR beta libraries were built with iRepertoire HTBI primers and CDR3-region Arm-PCR. TCRdb redid the calling of the multiplex PCR reads with MiXCR, one entry per CDR3 protein. The table records about 660,000 distinct CDR3 sequences, around 32% of them present only once. The CDR3 is made up of 15 amino acids. In germline, CDR1 is LNHDA, CDR2 SQIVND (reference sequence). The V gene end was trimmed by 3 bases and the J gene end by 2 bases; junction bases not matched to a gene: 3.

The sequencing here drew on peripheral blood mononuclear cells (PBMCs), taken when the disease was refractory, from a patient treated with antithyroid drugs. V and J are TRBV19 and TRBJ1-2, with 10 bases lining up with TRBD1. This receptor was identified in a female donor with Graves disease. CDR3 nucleotide sequence: TGTGCCAGTAGTATTCCGGGACAGGGGAACTATGGCTACACCTTC. Protein: CASSIPGQGNYGYTF.